Following are 18 T cell receptor beta chains from one sample sequenced in a study of T-cell reconstitution after alpha-beta-depleted transplantation in children. The authors prepared the TCRbeta library with unique molecular identifiers. MiXCR, applied by TCRdb to the PCR reads, yields one record per CDR3 protein. This sample has approximately 590,000 distinct CDR3 sequences, with 10% to 13% found just once. The input for sequencing was PBMCs from the stem cell graft donor, taken from the stem cell graft. Every receptor here comes from a human donor who donated a stem cell graft to a child with acute myeloid leukemia.

This clonotype was observed a handful of times. This chain links TRBV5-1 with TRBJ2-7; unclear D gene. Trimming took 0 bases from V and 5 from J, leaving 6 bases between them. The CDR3 is 12 amino acids. The germline CDR1 and CDR2 sequences are SGHRS and YFSETQ. The chain's CDR3 is CASSLGEHEQYF. CDR3 coding DNA: TGCGCCAGCAGCTTGGGGGAACACGAGCAGTACTTC.

This clonotype was seen a few times. V usage is TRBV29-1 and J usage is TRBJ2-1, with D perhaps matching TRBD2 (6 bases). This CDR3 comprises 12 residues. V was pared by 8 bases and J by 6 bases, with 14 bases between. Germline V CDR1 and CDR2: SQVTM, ANQGSEA. The chain's CDR3 is CSSRLGINEQFF. CDR3 coding DNA: TGCAGCTCCCGACTAGGGATCAATGAGCAGTTCTTC.

This clonotype occurred a few times. The chain is built from TRBV3-1 and TRBJ1-3; D not resolved. V gave up 1 base and J gave up 0 bases, with 7 bases separating them. Looked up from germline, CDR1 is LGHDT and CDR2 is YNNKEL (reference sequence). The CDR3 contains 15 residues. The CDR3 protein is CASSQGWSSGNTIYF. The CDR3 DNA reads as TGTGCCAGCAGCCAAGGCTGGAGCTCTGGAAACACCATATATTTT.

The J gene is TRBJ2-1, the V gene TRBV4-2; the match to TRBD2 covers 13 bases. The CDR3 loop spans 17 amino acids. CDR1 and CDR2 (germline): LGHNA, YNFKEQ. With 4 bases clipped from V and 9 bases from J, the junction kept 12 bases outside the gene matches. CDR3 protein: CASSLEELAGGPSEQFF. The CDR3 DNA reads as TGTGCCAGCAGCCTAGAAGAACTAGCGGGAGGGCCCAGTGAGCAGTTCTTC.

This chain joins TRBV20-1 and TRBJ2-5; 8 nucleotides agree with TRBD2. This CDR3 spans 17 amino acids. The V and J ends lost 0 bases and 0 bases, in that order; junction bases with no gene match: 9. CDR1 is DFQATT, CDR2 SNEGSKA, per germline (reference sequence). CDR3 in amino acids: CSARDYGGRIYQETQYF. In nucleotides, the CDR3 is TGCAGTGCTAGAGATTACGGCGGGAGGATTTACCAAGAGACCCAGTACTTC.

V gene TRBV7-9 combines with J gene TRBJ2-7; D is possibly TRBD1 (5 bases). There are 17 residues in the CDR3. The germline V and J ends were trimmed by 5 bases and 7 bases, with 27 bases remaining between them. Germline CDR1 reads SEHNR; CDR2 reads FQNEAQ (reference sequence). CDR3 bases: TGTGCCAGCAGCCCGGAGCTAACAGGACCCGACGAGCTAGAGCAGTACTTC. Its translation is CASSPELTGPDELEQYF.

Worth noting for this clonotype: A much larger clone differs by one base, so this may be a read error. This chain uses TRBV12-3 or TRBV12-4 with TRBJ1-3; no clear D gene. The CDR3 runs to 13 residues. CDR3 nucleotides: TGTGCCAGCAGTATCGGGAGTGGAAACACCACATATTTT. This translates into CASSIGSGNTTYF.

This clonotype showed up just a few times. The chain links TRBV6-2 or TRBV6-3 to TRBJ1-1, with TRBD1 matching over 9 bases. V was clipped by 6 bases and J by 5 bases; unmatched bases: 10. Germline lookup yields CDR1 MNHEY and CDR2 SVGEGT. This CDR3 comprises 15 residues. The CDR3 DNA follows: TGTGCCAGCAGACCGACGGACAGGGGAGAAACTGAAGCTTTCTTT. Amino acid sequence: CASRPTDRGETEAFF.

This clonotype turned up a few times. The rearrangement links TRBV20-1 to TRBJ2-1; D is possibly TRBD1 (7 bases). The CDR3 is 15 amino acids. V was cut by 5 bases and J by 5 bases, with 19 bases left in between. Germline assignment: CDR1 DFQATT and CDR2 SNEGSKA (reference sequence). This CDR3 reads CSARRGQGVNNEQFF. For the CDR3, the DNA is TGCAGTGCTCGGAGGGGGCAGGGGGTCAACAATGAGCAGTTCTTC.

A note on this clonotype: A much larger clonotype is one base distant, so this may be a read error. The CDR3 coding sequence is TGTGCCAGCGGCCGGGACGGAGATAGCAATCAGCCCCAGCATTTT. Protein sequence: CASGRDGDSNQPQHF. V gene TRBV4-2 combines with J gene TRBJ1-5; possibly TRBD1 for D (5 bases). Germline assignment: CDR1 LGHNA and CDR2 YNFKEQ. V was clipped by 8 bases and J by 0 bases, with 14 bases between them. There are 15 residues in the CDR3.

The J gene is TRBJ2-5, the V gene TRBV10-3, with TRBD2 matching over 11 bases. Germline V CDR1 and CDR2: ENHRY, SYGVKD. The CDR3 sequence is 17 residues long. V gave up 6 bases and J gave up 3 bases; unmatched junction bases: 12. CDR3 loop: CAIRDPGLAESKETQYF. The CDR3 DNA sequence: TGTGCCATCAGGGATCCGGGACTAGCGGAATCCAAAGAGACCCAGTACTTC.

This clonotype was counted ten times or more. This chain uses TRBV12-3 or TRBV12-4 with TRBJ2-7; no clear D gene. The CDR3 covers 11 residues. V was shortened by 2 bases and J by 6 bases, with 5 bases between the two germline ends. The CDR3 reads CASSLRSEQYF. CDR3 in DNA: TGTGCCAGCAGTTTAAGATCCGAGCAGTACTTC.

The J gene is TRBJ1-1, the V gene TRBV10-3, with unresolved D. Deletions cut 6 bases from V and 4 bases from J, with 12 bases between. Germline V lookup: CDR1 ENHRY, CDR2 SYGVKD. This CDR3 spans 13 amino acids. As DNA, the CDR3 is TGTGCCATCAGGGAGGGTCCCTCCACTGAAGCTTTCTTT. Protein sequence: CAIREGPSTEAFF.

This clonotype was counted at least ten times. The chain joins TRBV29-1 to TRBJ1-2, with 7 positions matching TRBD1. Germline trimming cut 1 base from V and 4 bases from J; bases unmatched to any gene: 9. The germline V gene has CDR1 SQVTM and CDR2 ANQGSEA. This CDR3 spans 15 amino acids. The CDR3: CSVEGQGGVAYGYTF. DNA for the CDR3: TGCAGCGTTGAAGGACAGGGCGGAGTGGCCTATGGCTACACCTTC.

Only a few counts were recorded for this clonotype. The V call is TRBV6-2 or TRBV6-3, the J call TRBJ2-6; D is undetermined. The CDR3 is made up of 11 amino acids. With 5 bases removed from V and 12 bases from J, the gap between germline ends came to 8 bases. Germline assignment: CDR1 MNHEY and CDR2 SVGEGT. The CDR3 protein is CASSNTLVLTF. CDR3 bases: TGTGCCAGCAGTAACACCCTCGTCCTGACTTTC.

V and J are TRBV20-1 and TRBJ2-7; 9 bases fit TRBD2. The CDR3 length is 15 residues. Germline V gene lookup returns CDR1 DFQATT and CDR2 SNEGSKA (reference sequence). Trimming cost V 5 bases and J 0 bases; bases outside gene matches: 8. Here the CDR3 reads CSAPSAGGSSYEQYF. The CDR3 DNA reads as TGCAGTGCTCCGTCGGCGGGAGGGAGCTCCTACGAGCAGTACTTC.

This clonotype was counted between two and nine times. The rearrangement uses TRBV7-3 and TRBJ2-1, with 8 bases lining up with TRBD2. CDR1 and CDR2 from the germline V gene are SGHTA and FQGTGA. J was trimmed by 10 bases and V by 3 bases; bases with no gene match: 5. This CDR3 is built from 13 residues. CDR3 in amino acids: CASSFLGGEEQFF. The DNA of the CDR3 is TGTGCCAGCAGCTTCCTCGGGGGGGAGGAGCAGTTCTTC.

This clonotype appeared a few times. The V gene is TRBV4-3, the J gene TRBJ2-7; D might be TRBD1 (6 bases). The CDR3 runs 17 residues. CDR1 and CDR2 from the germline V gene are LGHNA and YSLEER. Trimming removed 0 bases at V and 2 bases at J, with 17 bases between. CDR3 DNA: TGCGCCAGCAGCCAAGAACAGGGAATGGGTTTAACCTACGAGCAGTACTTC. It encodes CASSQEQGMGLTYEQYF.